Shown below are 10 T cell receptor beta chains from a single sample sequenced in a study of OX40 agonist ivuxolimab in advanced cancers. Only in-frame clones appear in the TCRdb table, and some are missing; sequencing was by immunoSEQ multiplex PCR. In the table there are some 80,000 clones, just over 90% of which are singletons. This sample comprised CD4+ or CD8+ T cells sorted from blood, obtained in a trial of the OX40 agonist ivuxolimab. The receptors stem from an adult with an advanced solid tumor such as melanoma, head and neck, liver or kidney cancer.

The chain carries TRBV7-2 and TRBJ2-3, with a tentative D call TRBD2 (6 bases). Germline V gene sequence: CDR1 SGHTA, CDR2 FQGNSA. V was clipped by 1 base and J by 1 base, with 12 bases between them. The CDR3 consists of 16 residues. CDR3 sequence reads: CASSLEYRRGTDTQYF. The CDR3 DNA reads as TGTGCCAGCAGCTTAGAGTATAGGAGGGGCACAGATACGCAGTATTTT.

The chain links TRBV7-2 to TRBJ1-2, with TRBD1 identical over 8 bases. With V trimmed by 5 bases and J by 7 bases, 6 bases remained unmatched. This CDR3 is 13 amino acids long. The germline V gene encodes CDR1 SGHTA and CDR2 FQGNSA. Written as DNA, the CDR3 is TGTGCCAGCAGCCAGGACAGGGTTGGTGGCTACACCTTC. Translating gives CASSQDRVGGYTF.

This chain joins TRBV29-1 and TRBJ2-5, with 7 bases fitting TRBD1. The ends lost 6 bases at V and 5 bases at J; junction bases unmatched: 6. The CDR3 sequence is 12 residues long. The V gene's germline CDR1 is SQVTM and CDR2 ANQGSEA. The CDR3 DNA sequence: TGCAGCGTCAACAGGGGTGGGGAGACCCAGTACTTC. Translation: CSVNRGGETQYF.

This chain joins TRBV6-1 and TRBJ1-3, with TRBD1 matching 7 bases. This CDR3 contains 15 residues. J was trimmed by 7 bases and V by 0 bases; bases with no gene match: 6. From germline, CDR1 is MNHNS and CDR2 SASEGT. In DNA, the CDR3 is TGTGCCAGCAGTGAAGCGTCCAGGGGGAGTAACACCATATATTTT. Translation: CASSEASRGSNTIYF.

This rearrangement joins TRBV28 to TRBJ2-5; D is undetermined. The V end lost 2 bases, the J end lost 1 base, and 2 bases lay between the germline ends. Germline values: CDR1 MDHEN, CDR2 SYDVKM. This CDR3 has 12 residues. The DNA of the CDR3 is TGTGCCAGCAGTTTACTCCAAGAGACCCAGTACTTC. This sequence encodes CASSLLQETQYF.

The chain uses TRBV7-3 and TRBJ2-3, with D possibly being TRBD2 (5 bases). The germline V and J ends were trimmed by 1 base and 4 bases, with 12 bases remaining between them. The CDR3 is 15 amino acids. Germline V CDR1 and CDR2: SGHTA, FQGTGA. Written as DNA, the CDR3 is TGTGCCAGCAGCTTAAATCTGGGGAGCGCAGATACGCAGTATTTT. Translated, it gives CASSLNLGSADTQYF.

The genes are TRBV4-1 and TRBJ2-7; 13 bases are a match to TRBD2. This CDR3 contains 19 residues. Losses at the gene ends were 4 bases for V and 2 bases for J; bases not matched to a gene: 14. The germline gives CDR1 MGHRA, CDR2 YSYEKL. The DNA of the CDR3 is TGCGCCAGCAGCCGCAGACCCCCCGATACTAGCGGGAGGGCCTACGAGCAGTACTTC. This sequence encodes CASSRRPPDTSGRAYEQYF.

This rearrangement joins TRBV2 to TRBJ2-7; D is unclear. This CDR3 is built from 15 residues. V was trimmed by 1 base and J by 0 bases, leaving 10 bases between them. Per the germline V gene, CDR1 is SNHLY and CDR2 is FYNNEI. CDR3 DNA: TGTGCCAGCAGTGAAGGGGCCAGGAGCTCCTACGAGCAGTACTTC. This encodes CASSEGARSSYEQYF.

J is TRBJ1-5 and V is TRBV6-5; D is unresolved. The CDR3 consists of 16 residues. Germline assignment: CDR1 MNHEY and CDR2 SVGAGI. Trimming shortened V by 4 bases and J by 0 bases, and 13 bases separated the two germline ends. The CDR3 here is CASSSFGSDSNQPQHF. The CDR3 DNA reads as TGTGCCAGCAGTTCCTTTGGGAGTGATAGCAATCAGCCCCAGCATTTT.

The V gene is TRBV7-9, the J gene TRBJ2-2, with unresolved D. V dropped 5 bases and J dropped 1 base, with 5 bases sitting between them. This CDR3 spans 13 amino acids. The germline CDR1 and CDR2 sequences are SEHNR and FQNEAQ (reference sequence). In nucleotides, the CDR3 is TGTGCCAGCAGCGTGAGGAACACCGGGGAGCTGTTTTTT. It yields the protein CASSVRNTGELFF.